The 19 T cell receptor beta chains reported below all come from one sample, sequenced in a study of cytomegalovirus exposure and HLA in healthy donors. It was with 60 Vbeta and 13 Jbeta primers that the PCR ran. Assay used: immunoSEQ multiplex PCR; TCRdb lists only in-frame clones, some missing. The top ten hold 3.4% of the sample, which has about 190,000 clones, roughly four fifths seen once. The sequencing sample was made of PBMCs. Every receptor here comes from a man aged 35 to 55 in good health and CMV-seropositive.

The rearrangement links TRBV19 to TRBJ2-4; TRBD2 might be the D (6 bases). CDR1 is LNHDA, CDR2 SQIVND, per germline (reference sequence). This CDR3 spans 16 amino acids. The V end lost 6 bases, the J end lost 3 bases, and 18 bases lay between the germline ends. CDR3 in DNA: TGTGCCAGTAGCCCTCAGGGCGGGGCTGGCAAAAACATTCAGTACTTC. Its translation: CASSPQGGAGKNIQYF. The full variable domain, rest sourced from reference TRBV19 and TRBJ2-4, is DGGITQSPKYLFRKEGQNVTLSCEQNLNHDAMYWYRQDPGQGLRLIYYSQIVNDFQKGDIAEGYSVSREKKESFPLTVTSAQKNPTAFYLCASSPQGGAGKNIQYFGAGTRLSVL.

The chain links TRBV7-3 to TRBJ2-7, with TRBD1 matching over 12 bases. CDR3 length: 16 residues. The trim removed 6 bases at V and 6 bases at J, leaving 12 bases unmatched. Germline V gives CDR1 SGHTA, CDR2 FQGTGA. The CDR3 sequence is CASSFNAGTGGGEQYF. The CDR3 bases are TGTGCCAGCAGTTTCAATGCCGGGACAGGGGGCGGCGAGCAGTACTTC.

The J gene is TRBJ2-7, the V gene TRBV18, with 10 bases fitting TRBD2. This CDR3 region has 15 residues. Losses at the gene ends were 4 bases for V and 4 bases for J; bases not matched to a gene: 7. In germline, CDR1 is KGHSH, CDR2 LQKENI. CDR3 DNA sequence: TGTGCCAGCTCACTCAGCGGGGGGGCCCTGTACGAGCAGTACTTC. Its protein product is CASSLSGGALYEQYF.

The V and J genes are TRBV28 and TRBJ2-5; 12 bases match TRBD1. The CDR3 is 16 residues long. In germline, CDR1 is MDHEN, CDR2 SYDVKM. Trimming removed 7 bases from V and 5 bases from J; junction bases left unmatched: 11. The CDR3: CASKRGQGARGETQYF. The CDR3 DNA reads as TGTGCCAGCAAAAGGGGACAGGGGGCTAGGGGGGAGACCCAGTACTTC.

This clone showed up just a few times. The rearrangement uses TRBV5-1 and TRBJ2-7, with D tentatively TRBD2 (6 bases). The CDR3 totals 18 residues. Between the trimmed V and J ends, which lost 4 bases and 7 bases, there was a span of 30 bases. CDR1 is SGHRS and CDR2 is YFSETQ in the germline V gene. CDR3 amino acids: CASSPYSLAETTLGEQYF. CDR3 nucleotide sequence: TGCGCCAGCAGCCCTTACTCCTTAGCGGAGACCACATTGGGGGAGCAGTACTTC. The variable domain in full, completed from reference TRBV5-1 and TRBJ2-7, reads KAGVTQTPRYLIKTRGQQVTLSCSPISGHRSVSWYQQTPGQGLQFLFEYFSETQRNKGNFPGRFSGRQFSNSRSEMNVSTLELGDSALYLCASSPYSLAETTLGEQYFGPGTRLTVT.

The V gene is TRBV28, the J gene TRBJ2-1, with D possibly TRBD2 on 6 matching bases. This CDR3 has 14 residues. Germline CDR1 reads MDHEN; CDR2 reads SYDVKM. Between the trimmed V and J ends, which lost 3 bases and 6 bases, there was a span of 12 bases. CDR3 nucleotides: TGTGCCAGCAGTTTCCTTAGCGGTAGCAATGAGCAGTTCTTC. Translated, it gives CASSFLSGSNEQFF.

V usage is TRBV7-8 and J usage is TRBJ2-1; 14 bases agree with TRBD2. Germline CDR1 SGHVS, CDR2 FQNEAQ. J lost 7 bases, V lost 1 base, and 12 bases had no gene match. The CDR3 is 19 amino acids. The CDR3 DNA reads as TGTGCCAGCAGCTTAGGGACTAGCGGGGGGTTATACCCTGGGAATGAGCAGTTCTTC. Residues: CASSLGTSGGLYPGNEQFF.

The rearrangement links TRBV27 to TRBJ2-7; no firm D call. The length of the CDR3 is 13 residues. The V end was cut by 11 bases, the J end by 3 bases, with 17 bases between. Looked up from germline, CDR1 is MNHEY and CDR2 is SMNVEV (reference sequence). The CDR3 coding sequence is TGTGCCTGTTCTTATGGGCCCCTCTACGAGCAGTACTTC. Translating it yields CACSYGPLYEQYF.

The chain joins TRBV4-1 to TRBJ1-3, with 10 bases fitting TRBD1. After removal of 4 bases from V and 4 bases from J, the junction contained 10 bases not matched to a gene. This CDR3 spans 17 amino acids. Germline V gene sequence: CDR1 MGHRA, CDR2 YSYEKL. The CDR3 DNA is TGCGCCAGCAGCCGGTTGCCGGGACAGGGGTACGGAAACACCATATATTTT. It codes for CASSRLPGQGYGNTIYF.

This clone was observed a single time. This chain joins TRBV5-8 and TRBJ2-5; D remains ambiguous. V lost 4 bases and J 7 bases, leaving 11 bases between the germline ends. This CDR3 is built from 12 residues. The germline gives CDR1 SGHTS, CDR2 YDEGEE. As DNA, the CDR3 is TGTGCCAGCAGCCTTCAAAGCACGACCCAGTACTTC. Its protein is CASSLQSTTQYF.

This clone was seen a single time. This CDR3 is also generated by other DNA sequences in the sample. This rearrangement joins TRBV7-9 to TRBJ2-1; 10 bases are shared with TRBD2. The CDR3 is 15 residues long. V lost 4 bases to trimming and J lost 5 bases; unmatched junction nucleotides: 5. CDR1 is SEHNR, CDR2 FQNEAQ, per germline (reference sequence). CDR3 coding DNA: TGTGCCAGCAGCTCCGGGCTAGCGGGGGACAATGAGCAGTTCTTC. Encoded protein: CASSSGLAGDNEQFF.

The V and J genes are TRBV19 and TRBJ1-2; D is perhaps TRBD1 (6 bases). V gave up 5 bases and J gave up 4 bases, with 8 bases separating them. CDR3 length: 12 amino acids. Germline V CDR1 and CDR2: LNHDA, SQIVND (reference sequence). CDR3 in amino acids: CASSSDSYGYTF. The DNA of the CDR3 is TGTGCCAGTAGTTCGGACAGCTATGGCTACACCTTC.

This clone was seen a few times. This chain joins TRBV5-1 and TRBJ2-5, with 10 bases lining up with TRBD1. The CDR3 covers 16 residues. Germline V lookup: CDR1 SGHRS, CDR2 YFSETQ. V dropped 2 bases and J dropped 1; count of bases not matched to a gene: 5. The CDR3 sequence: CASSLSGTGVQETQYF. The CDR3 nucleotides are TGCGCCAGCAGCTTATCCGGGACAGGGGTCCAAGAGACCCAGTACTTC. The variable domain in full, completed from reference TRBV5-1 and TRBJ2-5, reads KAGVTQTPRYLIKTRGQQVTLSCSPISGHRSVSWYQQTPGQGLQFLFEYFSETQRNKGNFPGRFSGRQFSNSRSEMNVSTLELGDSALYLCASSLSGTGVQETQYFGPGTRLLVL.

V is TRBV6-6 and J is TRBJ2-7; possibly TRBD2 for D (6 bases). The CDR3 has 14 amino acids. V lost 2 bases and J 6 bases, leaving 14 bases between the germline ends. Germline values: CDR1 MNHNY, CDR2 SVGAGI (reference sequence). The chain's CDR3 is CASSYGLGGSEQYF. The CDR3 DNA follows: TGTGCCAGCAGTTACGGGCTCGGGGGAAGCGAGCAGTACTTC.

V usage is TRBV5-6 and J usage is TRBJ1-1; D not certain. This CDR3 region has 11 residues. Trimming removed 0 bases from V and 9 bases from J, with 6 bases in between. Germline V lookup: CDR1 SGHDT, CDR2 YYEEEE. This chain's CDR3 is CASSLGPKAFF. CDR3 in DNA: TGTGCCAGCAGCTTGGGGCCAAAAGCTTTCTTT.

This rearrangement joins TRBV7-9 to TRBJ2-7, with a tentative D call TRBD1 (5 bases). The CDR3 contains 15 residues. Germline CDR1 SEHNR, CDR2 FQNEAQ (reference sequence). Deletions cut 1 base from V and 6 bases from J, with 16 bases between. CDR3 in DNA: TGTGCCAGCAGCTTAGGAATAGGGGTCCTGAGCGAGCAGTACTTC. Protein product: CASSLGIGVLSEQYF.

This clone was recorded only once. The CDR3 nucleotides read TGTGCCAGCAGCCCACTGCTAGGGAACACTGAAGCTTTCTTT. Encoded protein: CASSPLLGNTEAFF. The genes are TRBV7-9 and TRBJ1-1; D gene uncertain. CDR3 length: 14 residues. Germline CDR1 is SEHNR and CDR2 is FQNEAQ (reference sequence). Trimming cost V 5 bases and J 1 base, with 11 bases left between them.

The chain carries TRBV15 and TRBJ2-3, with 11 bases lining up with TRBD2. Trimming took 5 bases from V and 5 from J; bases not matched to a gene: 6. CDR1 is LNHNV, CDR2 YYDKDF, per germline (reference sequence). This CDR3 spans 15 amino acids. For the CDR3, the DNA is TGTGCCACCAGCTTGACTAGCGGGATCGTAGATACGCAGTATTTT. This encodes CATSLTSGIVDTQYF.

The chain employs TRBV5-1 and TRBJ2-3; no firm D call. V was shortened by 4 bases and J by 4 bases, with 19 bases between the two germline ends. The CDR3 is 16 residues long. Per germline, CDR1 SGHRS and CDR2 YFSETQ. This chain's CDR3 is CASSESGSTAADTQYF. CDR3 DNA: TGCGCCAGCAGCGAATCCGGGTCAACGGCGGCAGATACGCAGTATTTT.